One sample yielded the 3 T cell receptor beta chains listed below, sequenced in a study of graft-versus-host responses after intestinal transplantation (dated by TCRdb to the early 2020s). The library was obtained by the immunoSEQ multiplex PCR assay. The table comes from immuneACCESS by way of TCRdb, which keeps in-frame sequences with V and J called. Part of the clones is missing from these tables; in studies checked, under half for an unresolved V gene and the rest for unknown reasons. A total of about 120,000 clones appear in this sample, 90% of them only once. The leading ten clones occupy approximately 0.18% of the sample. Reading the label with the study, this specimen's time point is: cells obtained before transplantation from donor or recipient. For these receptors, no antigen is known. Sequenced material: unstimulated CD4+ T cells sorted from spleen or lymph node cells, taken before intestinal transplant. These receptors all come from a human donor who received an intestinal transplant.

This sequence joins TRBV29-1 and TRBJ2-7, with TRBD1 matching over 9 bases. The CDR3 is 15 amino acids. Looked up from germline, CDR1 is SQVTM and CDR2 is ANQGSEA. Trimming at V came to 0 bases and at J to 0 bases, leaving 3 bases not matched to a gene. This chain's CDR3 is CSVEDEDRGSYEQYF. In DNA form, the CDR3 reads TGCAGCGTTGAAGATGAGGACAGGGGCTCCTACGAGCAGTACTTC.

This chain links TRBV19 with TRBJ1-2; 10 bases are a match to TRBD1. The CDR3 has 13 residues. The germline V gene has CDR1 LNHDA and CDR2 SQIVND (reference sequence). The V gene end was trimmed by 6 bases and the J gene end by 6 bases; junction bases not matched to a gene: 4. CDR3 bases: TGTGCCAGTAGGCCCGGGACAGGGGATGGCTACACCTTC. It is translated as CASRPGTGDGYTF. The whole variable domain, remainder taken from reference TRBV19 and TRBJ1-2, is DGGITQSPKYLFRKEGQNVTLSCEQNLNHDAMYWYRQDPGQGLRLIYYSQIVNDFQKGDIAEGYSVSREKKESFPLTVTSAQKNPTAFYLCASRPGTGDGYTFGSGTRLTVV.

There are a few counts of this clone. This chain uses TRBV19 with TRBJ2-2; TRBD2 might be the D (6 bases). The CDR3 covers 14 residues. Germline V gene data show CDR1 as LNHDA and CDR2 as SQIVND (reference sequence). Trimming shortened V by 8 bases and J by 5 bases, and 15 bases separated the two germline ends. Here the CDR3 reads CASSPGLRTGELFF. In nucleotides, the CDR3 is TGTGCCAGTTCACCGGGACTCCGGACCGGGGAGCTGTTTTTT.